This passage covers 30 T cell receptor beta chains from one sample sequenced in a study of shared T cell receptors in the human thymus. The table came from immunoSEQ multiplex PCR; TCRdb's copy has only in-frame clones and leaves some out. This sample has 500,000 to 850,000 clones, with roughly 86% found just once. The same specimen was also included in a second study, on human thymus T cells.

The sequenced sample was thymocytes. These receptors all stem from a boy less than two years old with a congenital heart defect.

The rearrangement links TRBV25-1 to TRBJ2-5; a possible D gene is TRBD1 (6 bases). CDR3 size: 15 residues. V was cut by 6 bases and J by 2 bases, with 16 bases left in between. The V gene's germline CDR1 is MGHDK and CDR2 SYGVNS. The CDR3 bases are TGTGCCAGCAGGCGGACCGTGAGGGGGCAAGAGACCCAGTACTTC. It translates to CASRRTVRGQETQYF.

The chain couples TRBV14 to TRBJ1-5; the match to TRBD1 covers 7 bases. Germline V lookup: CDR1 SGHDN, CDR2 FVKESK. V gave up 0 bases and J gave up 0 bases; unmatched junction bases: 5. The CDR3 is made up of 17 amino acids. The CDR3 region has the DNA TGTGCCAGCAGCCAAGAACAGGAGGGGGCTAGCAATCAGCCCCAGCATTTT. This sequence encodes CASSQEQEGASNQPQHF.

This chain joins TRBV13 and TRBJ2-1; 11 bases match TRBD2. CDR1 PRHDT and CDR2 FYEKMQ come from the germline V gene (reference sequence). The CDR3 sequence is 17 residues long. The J segment lost 0 bases and the V segment lost 0 bases, leaving 1 base of the junction unmatched. The CDR3 DNA is TGTGCCAGCAGCTTAGGGCTAGCGGGAGGCTCCTACAATGAGCAGTTCTTC. This encodes CASSLGLAGGSYNEQFF.

The genes are TRBV29-1 and TRBJ1-2; D remains unclear. Germline V gene data show CDR1 as SQVTM and CDR2 as ANQGSEA. The CDR3 loop spans 13 amino acids. V was trimmed by 4 bases and J by 4 bases, leaving 13 bases between them. As DNA, the CDR3 is TGCAGCGTTGGGCAGGTCTCTGCCTATGGCTACACCTTC. As protein: CSVGQVSAYGYTF.

The chain employs TRBV14 and TRBJ2-3, with D possibly being TRBD2 (5 bases). Germline loops: CDR1 SGHDN, CDR2 FVKESK. The ends were cut back, 4 bases at V and 7 bases at J, with 18 bases in the middle. This CDR3 is 15 amino acids long. The CDR3: CASSRTSRRHNTQYF. The CDR3 DNA follows: TGTGCCAGCAGCCGCACGTCCAGGAGGCACAATACGCAGTATTTT. The entire variable domain, with the rest obtained from reference TRBV14 and TRBJ2-3, is as follows: EAGVTQFPSHSVIEKGQTVTLRCDPISGHDNLYWYRRVMGKEIKFLLHFVKESKQDESGMPNNRFLAERTGGTYSTLKVQPAELEDSGVYFCASSRTSRRHNTQYFGPGTRLTVL.

The chain carries TRBV5-8 and TRBJ1-1; D is ambiguous. The ends were cut back, 3 bases at V and 5 bases at J, with 32 bases in the middle. This CDR3 is built from 20 residues. The V gene's germline CDR1 is SGHTS and CDR2 YDEGEE. The DNA for the CDR3 is TGTGCCAGCAGCTCTCCAATCCACGTTCACTCAACCCCCCTTTATACTGAAGCTTTCTTT. Translated, it gives CASSSPIHVHSTPLYTEAFF. Filled out from reference TRBV5-8 and TRBJ1-1, the complete variable domain reads EAGVTQSPTHLIKTRGQQATLRCSPISGHTSVYWYQQALGLGLQFLLWYDEGEERNRGNFPPRFSGRQFPNYSSELNVNALELEDSALYLCASSSPIHVHSTPLYTEAFFGQGTRLTVV.

The chain links TRBV27 to TRBJ2-7; TRBD2 agrees at 8 bases. V lost 1 base, J lost 2 bases, and 4 bases stayed unmatched. Germline V CDR1 and CDR2: MNHEY, SMNVEV (reference sequence). This CDR3 comprises 15 residues. The CDR3 DNA reads TGTGCCAGCAGTTTATGGGCTAGCGGGCCCTACGAGCAGTACTTC. Translation gives CASSLWASGPYEQYF.

This clone was picked up a small number of times. The rearrangement joins TRBV15 to TRBJ1-1; 7 nucleotides match TRBD1. CDR1 LNHNV and CDR2 YYDKDF come from the germline V gene (reference sequence). V shed 5 bases, J shed 7 bases, and the junction held 13 bases outside the gene matches. CDR3 size: 15 residues. The DNA of the CDR3 is TGTGCCACCAGCGGAGGGAGGGGGCAAAGGAATGAAGCTTTCTTT. Translated, it gives CATSGGRGQRNEAFF.

The chain is built from TRBV5-6 and TRBJ1-2; D is uncertain. Germline V gene sequence: CDR1 SGHDT, CDR2 YYEEEE. Trimming left V 3 bases short and J 5 bases short, with 17 bases between. The CDR3 covers 15 residues. For the CDR3, the DNA is TGTGCCAGCAGCTCCCGATTGGCGGGCGATTATGGCTACACCTTC. Its protein product is CASSSRLAGDYGYTF.

This rearrangement joins TRBV6-5 to TRBJ2-7; 7 bases fit TRBD2. This CDR3 spans 15 amino acids. J gave up 1 base and V 5 bases, and 8 bases lay outside the gene matches. Germline values: CDR1 MNHEY, CDR2 SVGAGI. CDR3 protein: CASSHRTSGSYEQYF. CDR3 coding DNA: TGTGCCAGCAGTCACCGGACTAGTGGTTCCTACGAGCAGTACTTC.

This chain connects TRBV4-1 to TRBJ1-5; TRBD1 matches 9 bases. Per the germline V gene, CDR1 is MGHRA and CDR2 is YSYEKL. V was clipped by 3 bases and J by 5 bases; unmatched bases: 5. The length of the CDR3 is 15 residues. The CDR3 region has the DNA TGCGCCAGCAGCCACAGGGACAGGGTCGATCAGCCCCAGCATTTT. This sequence encodes CASSHRDRVDQPQHF.

V usage is TRBV27 and J usage is TRBJ2-1; D gene ambiguous. V lost 8 bases, J lost 4 bases, and 15 bases lay in between. The CDR3 is 14 amino acids. Germline CDR1 MNHEY, CDR2 SMNVEV (reference sequence). CDR3 region: CASEVIESYNEQFF. As DNA, the CDR3 is TGTGCCAGCGAGGTTATTGAGAGTTACAATGAGCAGTTCTTC.

The J gene is TRBJ2-1, the V gene TRBV27, with D possibly TRBD2 on 5 matching bases. The CDR3 runs to 16 residues. The V gene's germline CDR1 is MNHEY and CDR2 SMNVEV (reference sequence). V dropped 7 bases and J dropped 0 bases, with 16 bases sitting between them. CDR3: CASTRKERSSYNEQFF. CDR3 in DNA: TGTGCCAGCACCCGTAAGGAGCGGAGCTCCTACAATGAGCAGTTCTTC.

The chain carries TRBV14 and TRBJ2-3; possibly TRBD2 for D (7 bases). CDR1 and CDR2 (germline): SGHDN, FVKESK. The CDR3 has 15 amino acids. V was clipped by 1 base and J by 6 bases, with 14 bases between them. The CDR3 reads CASSQVGGHLDTQYF. The CDR3 region has the DNA TGTGCCAGCAGCCAAGTCGGGGGGCATTTGGATACGCAGTATTTT. Combining the CDR3 with reference TRBV14 and TRBJ2-3 gives the whole variable domain EAGVTQFPSHSVIEKGQTVTLRCDPISGHDNLYWYRRVMGKEIKFLLHFVKESKQDESGMPNNRFLAERTGGTYSTLKVQPAELEDSGVYFCASSQVGGHLDTQYFGPGTRLTVL.

The chain combines TRBV29-1 with TRBJ2-5; 7 nucleotides match TRBD2. With 8 bases clipped from V and 4 bases from J, the junction kept 13 bases outside the gene matches. The CDR3 is 14 amino acids. Germline V gene data show CDR1 as SQVTM and CDR2 as ANQGSEA. CDR3: CSSTGTTRGETQYF. Written as DNA, the CDR3 is TGCAGCTCCACGGGGACTACTCGGGGAGAGACCCAGTACTTC. Full variable domain (outside the CDR3, taken from reference TRBV29-1 and TRBJ2-5): SAVISQKPSRDICQRGTSLTIQCQVDSQVTMMFWYRQQPGQSLTLIATANQGSEATYESGFVIDKFPISRPNLTFSTLTVSNMSPEDSSIYLCSSTGTTRGETQYFGPGTRLLVL.

The chain recombines TRBV29-1 with TRBJ2-7; 7 nucleotides line up with TRBD2. This CDR3 has 14 residues. With 1 base clipped from V and 0 bases from J, the junction kept 3 bases outside the gene matches. Germline V gives CDR1 SQVTM, CDR2 ANQGSEA. CDR3 region: CSVEVGLSSYEQYF. CDR3 DNA sequence: TGCAGCGTTGAAGTGGGACTATCCTCCTACGAGCAGTACTTC.

The rearrangement joins TRBV28 to TRBJ1-5; 7 bases align to TRBD1. The germline gives CDR1 MDHEN, CDR2 SYDVKM. V was clipped by 6 bases and J by 2 bases; unmatched bases: 4. This CDR3 is built from 14 residues. CDR3 protein: CASRTGSGNQPQHF. CDR3 in DNA: TGTGCCAGCAGGACAGGGTCGGGCAATCAGCCCCAGCATTTT.

V and J are TRBV7-2 and TRBJ2-2, with 10 bases that match TRBD2. The CDR3 spans 17 residues. Germline V gene data show CDR1 as SGHTA and CDR2 as FQGNSA. J was trimmed by 5 bases and V by 2 bases; bases with no gene match: 8. The CDR3 here is CASSLSSGGPMTGELFF. The CDR3 DNA reads TGTGCCAGCAGCTTATCTAGCGGGGGCCCGATGACCGGGGAGCTGTTTTTT.

The chain combines TRBV14 with TRBJ1-4; 7 bases map to TRBD1. Germline values: CDR1 SGHDN, CDR2 FVKESK. After removal of 1 base from V and 0 bases from J, the junction contained 11 bases not matched to a gene. The CDR3 covers 19 residues. CDR3 sequence (DNA): TGTGCCAGCAGCCAAGCCCCATTTTCAGGGGGAGCAACTAATGAAAAACTGTTTTTT. It translates to CASSQAPFSGGATNEKLFF.

The rearrangement joins TRBV15 to TRBJ2-3; TRBD2 aligns across 12 bases. Germline loops: CDR1 LNHNV, CDR2 YYDKDF (reference sequence). This CDR3 region has 19 residues. V was pared by 4 bases and J by 0 bases, with 11 bases of the junction left unmatched. CDR3 amino acids: CATSKRFRTSGTSTDTQYF. CDR3 sequence (DNA): TGTGCCACCAGCAAACGGTTCAGGACTAGCGGGACTAGCACAGATACGCAGTATTTT.

Comment on this clone: The junction does not match germline at one end; this may be a read error. The V call is TRBV30, the J call TRBJ2-7, with D perhaps TRBD2 (6 bases). The length of the CDR3 is 13 residues. Germline-derived CDR1 and CDR2 are GTSNPN and SVGIG (reference sequence). CDR3 sequence (DNA): TGTGCCTGGGGTGTCGGGAGAGGTAGCGAGCAGTACTTC. Protein sequence: CAWGVGRGSEQYF. Based on the CDR3 plus reference TRBV30 and TRBJ2-7, the full variable domain is SQTIHQWPATLVQPVGSPLSLECTVEGTSNPNLYWYRQAAGRGLQLLFYSVGIGQISSEVPQNLSASRPQDRQFILSSKKLLLSDSGFYLCAWGVGRGSEQYFGPGTRLTVT.

The chain combines TRBV7-9 with TRBJ1-2; D might be TRBD1 (5 bases). CDR3 length: 18 amino acids. CDR1 SEHNR and CDR2 FQNEAQ come from the germline V gene (reference sequence). Trimming removed 7 bases at V and 0 bases at J, with 24 bases between. DNA of the CDR3: TGTGCCAGCACCCGCCCGGGGGGTCAATCGGCCTCTAACTATGGCTACACCTTC. As protein: CASTRPGGQSASNYGYTF.

The rearrangement uses TRBV15 and TRBJ2-1; 7 bases map to TRBD2. This CDR3 spans 17 amino acids. The V segment lost 0 bases and the J segment 14 bases; nucleotides outside the gene matches: 19. Germline V lookup: CDR1 LNHNV, CDR2 YYDKDF (reference sequence). CDR3 DNA sequence: TGTGCCACCAGCAGAGATCACCTGGCGGGAGCCGGCTATTGGGAGTTCTTC. It codes for CATSRDHLAGAGYWEFF.

The chain uses TRBV4-3 and TRBJ1-1; 9 bases agree with TRBD1. The V and J ends lost 2 bases and 8 bases, in that order; junction bases with no gene match: 6. This CDR3 has 14 residues. Germline V gene lookup returns CDR1 LGHNA and CDR2 YSLEER. CDR3 in amino acids: CASSQLGDRVEAFF. The CDR3 nucleotides are TGCGCCAGCAGCCAATTAGGGGACAGGGTCGAAGCTTTCTTT.

J is TRBJ2-2 and V is TRBV2; the match to TRBD1 covers 8 bases. This CDR3 has 15 residues. The V gene end was trimmed by 6 bases and the J gene end by 3 bases; junction bases not matched to a gene: 6. Germline V gene sequence: CDR1 SNHLY, CDR2 FYNNEI. The CDR3 here is CASRTGDRYTGELFF. The CDR3 nucleotides are TGTGCCAGCAGGACAGGGGATAGGTACACCGGGGAGCTGTTTTTT.

The genes are TRBV12-5 and TRBJ2-7; D possibly corresponds to TRBD1 (6 bases). The CDR3 is made up of 15 amino acids. Germline CDR1 LGHNT, CDR2 FRNRAP. V shed 8 bases and J shed 2 bases, with 19 bases lying between them. DNA of the CDR3: TGTGCTAGTTGGAAGGACAGCCAAATAGCCTACGAGCAGTACTTC. Protein product: CASWKDSQIAYEQYF.

The CDR3 region is CASSYSGTSGNYEQYF. Written as DNA, the CDR3 is TGTGCCAGCAGTTACTCGGGGACTAGCGGAAACTACGAGCAGTACTTC. The J gene is TRBJ2-7, the V gene TRBV6-5, with TRBD2 identical over 11 bases. The germline V gene has CDR1 MNHEY and CDR2 SVGAGI. The CDR3 is 16 amino acids. V shed 0 bases, J shed 3 bases, and the junction held 4 bases outside the gene matches.

The rearrangement links TRBV5-1 to TRBJ2-7; 7 bases are shared with TRBD1. Looked up from germline, CDR1 is SGHRS and CDR2 is YFSETQ. Trimming cost V 4 bases and J 0 bases; bases outside gene matches: 7. CDR3 length equals 15 residues. CDR3 in amino acids: CASSHGTDISYEQYF. The CDR3 bases are TGCGCCAGCAGCCACGGGACAGACATCTCCTACGAGCAGTACTTC.

The sample holds one count of this clone. The CDR3 DNA reads TGCGCCAGCAGCTTGATCCTCACAGATACGCAGTATTTT. Translation: CASSLILTDTQYF. The chain recombines TRBV5-1 with TRBJ2-3; D gene uncertain. V dropped 1 base and J dropped 2 bases, with 5 bases sitting between them. Germline CDR1 reads SGHRS; CDR2 reads YFSETQ. This CDR3 is built from 13 residues.

The sample holds a few counts of this clone. The genes are TRBV5-6 and TRBJ2-5; 8 bases align to TRBD1. Trimming took 7 bases from V and 5 from J; bases not matched to a gene: 13. The germline CDR1 and CDR2 sequences are SGHDT and YYEEEE. The CDR3 extends over 15 amino acids. CDR3 sequence (DNA): TGTGCCAGCCACCCGGGGACAGGCATTGGGGAGACCCAGTACTTC. Translation: CASHPGTGIGETQYF.